The 18 T cell receptor beta chains presented below share a single source sample, sequenced in a study of blood T cell repertoires in COVID-19. The method was immunoSEQ multiplex PCR; TCRdb's version includes in-frame clones alone and lacks a portion of them. Of about 380,000 clones detected, approximately 81% appear once; the ten largest clones hold roughly 3.6%. Sequenced input: peripheral blood. The receptors were sampled from a woman aged 18 to 35 with acute or convalescent COVID-19.

V gene TRBV5-4 combines with J gene TRBJ2-3, with 7 bases aligning to TRBD1. Germline lookup yields CDR1 SGHNT and CDR2 YYREEE (reference sequence). V lost 4 bases to trimming and J lost 4 bases; unmatched junction nucleotides: 6. CDR3 size: 14 residues. For the CDR3, the DNA is TGTGCCAGCAGCACGAGGACAGGTGCAGATACGCAGTATTTT. Translation gives CASSTRTGADTQYF.

V usage is TRBV6-1 and J usage is TRBJ1-1; the D is unclear. Trimming removed 2 bases from V and 2 bases from J, with 9 bases in between. Germline V CDR1 and CDR2: MNHNS, SASEGT. This CDR3 spans 14 amino acids. The CDR3, as DNA: TGTGCCAGCAGTGAACAGGAAATAAACACTGAAGCTTTCTTT. Residues: CASSEQEINTEAFF.

The genes are TRBV7-2 and TRBJ2-1, with TRBD2 matching 8 bases. There are 19 residues in the CDR3. The V gene's germline CDR1 is SGHTA and CDR2 FQGNSA. The J segment lost 0 bases and the V segment lost 5 bases, leaving 15 bases of the junction unmatched. The CDR3 DNA is TGTGCCAGCAGCCCACGGGGGACTAGTACCTTCAGCTCCTACAATGAGCAGTTCTTC. Protein product: CASSPRGTSTFSSYNEQFF.

This chain joins TRBV19 and TRBJ1-1, with D possibly TRBD1 on 5 matching bases. The V end was cut by 4 bases, the J end by 5 bases, with 11 bases between. CDR1 is LNHDA, CDR2 SQIVND, per germline (reference sequence). This CDR3 has 13 amino acids. This CDR3 is CASSKGPGTEAFF. CDR3 nucleotide sequence: TGTGCCAGTAGTAAGGGTCCAGGGACTGAAGCTTTCTTT.

V is TRBV7-9 and J is TRBJ2-2, with TRBD2 identical over 9 bases. Germline values: CDR1 SEHNR, CDR2 FQNEAQ (reference sequence). Trimming removed 2 bases from V and 6 bases from J; junction bases left unmatched: 4. The length of the CDR3 is 15 residues. CDR3 loop: CASSLNSGSPGELFF. CDR3 bases: TGTGCCAGCAGCTTAAATAGCGGGAGCCCCGGGGAGCTGTTTTTT. Based on the CDR3 plus reference TRBV7-9 and TRBJ2-2, the full variable domain is DTGVSQNPRHKITKRGQNVTFRCDPISEHNRLYWYRQTLGQGPEFLTYFQNEAQLEKSRLLSDRFSAERPKGSFSTLEIQRTEQGDSAMYLCASSLNSGSPGELFFGEGSRLTVL.

V and J are TRBV28 and TRBJ2-7; D gene unclear. V was clipped by 3 bases and J by 7 bases, with 7 bases between them. The CDR3 totals 11 residues. Germline V gene data show CDR1 as MDHEN and CDR2 as SYDVKM. This CDR3 reads CASSFGGEQYF. The CDR3 coding sequence is TGTGCCAGCAGTTTCGGCGGTGAGCAGTACTTC.

The chain uses TRBV14 and TRBJ2-5, with TRBD2 as a possible D gene (5 bases). Germline CDR1 and CDR2: SGHDN and FVKESK. The length of the CDR3 is 14 residues. Trimming took off 4 bases at V and 1 base at J, with 10 bases between the two ends. In DNA form, the CDR3 reads TGTGCCAGCAGCCGTAAGACTATCCAAGAGACCCAGTACTTC. Protein product: CASSRKTIQETQYF.

V and J are TRBV6-5 and TRBJ1-2, with no clear D. The V end was cut by 4 bases, the J end by 5 bases, with 14 bases between. The CDR3 length is 14 residues. Germline CDR1 reads MNHEY; CDR2 reads SVGAGI. The CDR3 loop is CASSSSPSRYGYTF. The CDR3, as DNA: TGTGCCAGCAGTTCCTCTCCCTCGCGGTATGGCTACACCTTC.

The chain carries TRBV14 and TRBJ2-1; possible D gene TRBD1, 5 bases. V lost 1 base, J lost 5 bases, and 15 bases lay in between. In germline, CDR1 is SGHDN, CDR2 FVKESK. CDR3 length equals 16 residues. The DNA of the CDR3 is TGTGCCAGCAGCCAAGGGGGCACCGATACCGACAATGAGCAGTTCTTC. The encoded protein is CASSQGGTDTDNEQFF.

This clone was counted between two and nine times. The V gene is TRBV27, the J gene TRBJ1-2; no definite D call. CDR3 length equals 14 residues. V lost 5 bases and J 5 bases, leaving 15 bases between the germline ends. Germline lookup yields CDR1 MNHEY and CDR2 SMNVEV (reference sequence). The CDR3: CASSPLGGRYGYTF. CDR3 coding DNA: TGTGCCAGCAGTCCCCTCGGAGGGCGGTATGGCTACACCTTC.

The chain combines TRBV5-1 with TRBJ1-6; D unresolved. Trimming shortened V by 0 bases and J by 9 bases, and 16 bases separated the two germline ends. Looked up from germline, CDR1 is SGHRS and CDR2 is YFSETQ. The CDR3 has 16 residues. Here the CDR3 DNA reads TGCGCCAGCAGCTTGGGGTCGGGGTTTGTAAGTTCACCCCTCCACTTT. It specifies CASSLGSGFVSSPLHF.

The chain combines TRBV5-1 with TRBJ1-1, with D possibly being TRBD1 (5 bases). The V and J ends lost 3 bases and 4 bases respectively, with 16 bases between them. Germline V gives CDR1 SGHRS, CDR2 YFSETQ. This CDR3 spans 15 amino acids. The CDR3 region has the DNA TGCGCCAGCAGCTCGGGGAGGGGTCCGGGCACTGAAGCTTTCTTT. Amino acid sequence: CASSSGRGPGTEAFF.

The V call is TRBV5-4, the J call TRBJ2-3; 7 nucleotides agree with TRBD1. Germline values: CDR1 SGHNT, CDR2 YYREEE (reference sequence). This CDR3 contains 15 residues. V gave up 3 bases and J gave up 2 bases; unmatched junction bases: 6. The CDR3, as DNA: TGTGCCAGCAGCTCCGAACAGGGGAACACAGATACGCAGTATTTT. Protein sequence: CASSSEQGNTDTQYF.

In its sample, this clone was seen once. V is TRBV19 and J is TRBJ1-1; TRBD1 matches 7 bases. Per germline, CDR1 LNHDA and CDR2 SQIVND (reference sequence). The CDR3 covers 17 residues. The V segment lost 0 bases and the J segment 6 bases; nucleotides outside the gene matches: 13. Here the CDR3 DNA reads TGTGCCAGTAGTATAGATCGGCCAGACAGGGTGGGGGCTGAAGCTTTCTTT. This translates into CASSIDRPDRVGAEAFF.

J is TRBJ1-6 and V is TRBV20-1; TRBD1 matches at 11 bases. Germline-derived CDR1 and CDR2 are DFQATT and SNEGSKA (reference sequence). The CDR3 covers 14 residues. V shed 4 bases and J 10 bases; nucleotides not matched to a gene: 6. The chain's CDR3 is CSAIEGTGGSPLHF. As DNA, the CDR3 is TGCAGTGCTATTGAAGGGACAGGGGGATCACCCCTCCACTTT.

This clone was seen once. The chain joins TRBV20-1 to TRBJ2-1, with 7 bases aligning to TRBD2. CDR1 and CDR2 from the germline V gene are DFQATT and SNEGSKA (reference sequence). V gave up 6 bases and J gave up 10 bases; unmatched junction bases: 6. The CDR3 has 11 amino acids. The CDR3 protein is CSAGEGREQFF. CDR3 nucleotides: TGCAGTGCGGGGGAGGGCCGGGAGCAGTTCTTC.

J is TRBJ2-7 and V is TRBV12-3 or TRBV12-4; D perhaps matches TRBD1 (6 bases). With 1 base removed from V and 3 bases from J, the gap between germline ends came to 7 bases. The CDR3 loop spans 13 amino acids. The DNA for the CDR3 is TGTGCCAGCAGTTTAGGGGGGCTCTACGAGCAGTACTTC. Translated: CASSLGGLYEQYF.

The rearrangement links TRBV9 to TRBJ2-1; 7 nucleotides match TRBD2. CDR1 is SGDLS, CDR2 YYNGEE, per germline. With 3 bases clipped from V and 4 bases from J, the junction kept 10 bases outside the gene matches. This CDR3 region has 16 residues. CDR3 protein: CASSAERELGYNEQFF. The CDR3 DNA reads TGTGCCAGCAGCGCAGAGCGGGAATTAGGGTACAATGAGCAGTTCTTC.